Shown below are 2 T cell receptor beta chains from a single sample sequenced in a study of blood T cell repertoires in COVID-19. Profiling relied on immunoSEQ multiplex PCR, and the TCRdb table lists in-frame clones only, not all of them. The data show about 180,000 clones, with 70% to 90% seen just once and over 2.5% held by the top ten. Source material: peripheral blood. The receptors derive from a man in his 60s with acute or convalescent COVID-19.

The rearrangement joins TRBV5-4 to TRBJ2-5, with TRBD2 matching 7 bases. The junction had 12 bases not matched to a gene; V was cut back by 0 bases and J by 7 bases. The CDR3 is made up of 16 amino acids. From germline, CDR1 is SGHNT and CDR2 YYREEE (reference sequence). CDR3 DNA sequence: TGTGCCAGCAGCTTGGCCGATAGCGGGCGAGGCGTGACCCAGTACTTC. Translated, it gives CASSLADSGRGVTQYF.

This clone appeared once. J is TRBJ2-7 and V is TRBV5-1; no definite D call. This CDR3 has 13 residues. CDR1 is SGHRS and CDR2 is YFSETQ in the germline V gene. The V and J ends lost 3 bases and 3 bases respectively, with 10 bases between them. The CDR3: CASSSAPGYEQYF. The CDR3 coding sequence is TGCGCCAGCAGCTCCGCGCCCGGCTACGAGCAGTACTTC.